Reported below is one TCR beta chain. Its antigen is unknown. The record has no base qualities; no much larger clone is one base away. This entry is derived from a study of ipilimumab plus nivolumab after autologous stem cell transplantation listed by TCRdb under 2021. About the full investigation: The median number of doses received by trial patients was about five for ipilimumab and fewer than 10 for nivolumab. The trial enrolled patients with high-risk diffuse large B cell lymphoma, mature T cell lymphoma, or multiple myeloma undergoing autologous transplant. Included in the myeloma cohort were high-risk transplant-naive patients as well as patients relapsing within 3 years of a first autologous transplant. The intent-to-treat population of the trial was made up of 30 to 40 patients. The research as a whole found: The authors stated that profiles of the T cell receptor repertoire, regulatory T cell phenotype and gut microbiota provided a biologic rationale for studying this approach further. The authors concluded that combined checkpoint inhibition appeared tolerable when used as consolidation after transplant.

Ipilimumab was given at 1 mg/kg intravenously on day 1 of selected weeks, and checkpoint therapy started 14 to 28 days after autologous transplant. Patients received nivolumab at 3 mg/kg intravenously on day 1 of weeks 1, 4, 7, 10, and every two weeks through week 26. Combined checkpoint inhibition with ipilimumab and nivolumab as consolidation after autologous stem cell transplantation was tested in a Phase Ib clinical trial. CDR1 and CDR2, per the germline V gene, are SGDLS and YYNGEE. The CDR3 spans 14 residues, from the cysteine through the phenylalanine. Left in the record is the CDR3 DNA by itself, 42 bases read in frame from the first base. V and J are trimmed by 3 bases and 2 bases, and the gene matches miss 1 base of the junction. Libraries were built with the immunoSEQ multiplex PCR assay. This immuneACCESS table, as held by TCRdb, lists in-frame sequences with V and J called but not all clones. Of the missing ones, under half trace to an unresolved V gene in checked studies; the others have no known cause. The sample includes 2,000 to 2,500 clones, with 75% to 85% observed a single time. The ten largest account for roughly 60% of the sample.

The clonotype originates from a male donor with multiple myeloma. The material was PBMCs, obtained in a trial of ipilimumab plus nivolumab as post-transplant consolidation. This sequence uses TRBV9 and TRBJ2-3; 9 central nucleotides agree with TRBD2. The CDR3 in this case is CASSASGVTDTQYF. The nucleotide sequence is TGTGCCAGCAGCGCTAGCGGGGTCACAGATACGCAGTATTTT. Supplemented by the reference TRBV9 and TRBJ2-3 proteins around the CDR3, the complete variable domain is DSGVTQTPKHLITATGQRVTLRCSPRSGDLSVYWYQQSLDQGLQFLIQYYNGEERAKGNILERFSAQQFPDLHSELNLSSLELGDSALYFCASSASGVTDTQYFGPGTRLTVL.